The rows below give T cell receptor beta chains drawn from one sample of a study of cytomegalovirus exposure and HLA in healthy donors. TCRdb keeps only in-frame clones here, not all; method: immunoSEQ multiplex PCR. Counted here are some 180,000 clones, under 85% occurring once; the ten biggest clones make up about 5%. The material sequenced was PBMCs. These receptors all come from a woman younger than 30 in good health and CMV-seropositive. Both conserved end residues are part of each CDR3. The order of the fields is J gene, V gene, D gene, clone size, CDR3 protein, CDR3 DNA. The D gene is left open where the match is weak. Expanded clones get a size class; other rows say once, few or many, or leave the size out.

>TRBJ2-1|TRBV7-6|TRBD1|-
CASTLTPTGFDEQFF
TGTGCCAGCACCCTCACTCCGACAGGGTTCGATGAGCAGTTCTTC
>TRBJ2-4|TRBV21-1|-|-
CASDAGQRNIQYF
TGTGCCAGCGACGCGGGCCAAAGAAACATTCAGTACTTC
>TRBJ2-2|TRBV1|-|-
CTSSQGWGGVNTGELFF
TGCACCAGCAGCCAAGGTTGGGGGGGGGTTAACACCGGGGAGCTGTTTTTT
>TRBJ2-5|TRBV7-7|-|-
CASSLGQQETQYF
TGTGCTAGCAGCTTAGGGCAGCAAGAGACCCAGTACTTC
>TRBJ1-1|TRBV14|-|-
CASSQGPEAFF
TGTGCCAGCAGCCAAGGGCCTGAAGCTTTCTTT
>TRBJ2-3|TRBV27|-|few
CASSRLSTDTQYF
TGTGCCAGCAGTCGACTCAGCACAGATACGCAGTATTTT
>TRBJ2-3|TRBV5-5|TRBD1|-
CASSGRGLGTDTQYF
TGTGCCAGCAGCGGCAGGGGGCTGGGGACAGATACGCAGTATTTT
>TRBJ1-3|TRBV15|-|-
CATSRDGFVDTIYF
TGTGCCACCAGCAGAGACGGTTTTGTGGACACCATATATTTT
>TRBJ1-1|TRBV7-3|TRBD1|-
CASSRGGQGASEAFF
TGTGCCAGCAGCAGGGGGGGACAGGGGGCCTCTGAAGCTTTCTTT
>TRBJ1-1|TRBV5-4|-|few
CASSRQDLNTEAFF
TGTGCCAGCAGCAGACAGGACCTGAACACTGAAGCTTTCTTT
>TRBJ1-2|TRBV28|-|-
CASGPTGLLDYGYTF
TGTGCCAGCGGTCCGACAGGTCTTTTAGACTATGGCTACACCTTC
>TRBJ2-7|TRBV7-2|TRBD2|once
CASSLASGGNSYEQYF
TGTGCCAGCAGCTTAGCTAGCGGGGGGAACTCCTACGAGCAGTACTTC
>TRBJ2-7|TRBV9|TRBD1|-
CASSVDRGDEQYF
TGTGCCAGCAGCGTAGACAGGGGAGACGAGCAGTACTTC
>TRBJ1-4|TRBV5-6|-|-
CASSLAGSNEKLFF
TGTGCCAGCAGCTTGGCCGGTTCTAATGAAAAACTGTTTTTT
>TRBJ2-5|TRBV28|TRBD1|-
CASSSPGQGASETQYF
TGTGCCAGCTCAAGTCCGGGACAGGGGGCTTCGGAGACCCAGTACTTC
>TRBJ1-2|TRBV28|-|-
CASSLGGYGYTF
TGTGCCAGCAGTTTGGGGGGCTATGGCTACACCTTC
>TRBJ2-5|TRBV7-9|-|-
CASSSQGPETQYF
TGTGCCAGCAGCTCGCAGGGCCCCGAGACCCAGTACTTC
>TRBJ1-4|TRBV28|TRBD1|-
CASLDREDEKLFF
TGTGCCAGCCTTGACAGGGAGGATGAAAAACTGTTTTTT
>TRBJ1-1|TRBV7-3|-|-
CASSLGLQGEAFF
TGTGCCAGCAGCTTAGGATTACAGGGAGAGGCTTTCTTT
>TRBJ1-1|TRBV2|-|-
CASTKNPTRINTEAFF
TGTGCCAGCACCAAGAACCCAACTAGGATAAACACTGAAGCTTTCTTT
>TRBJ1-5|TRBV10-3|TRBD1|-
CAISESRQGDVGQPQHF
TGTGCCATCAGTGAGTCAAGACAGGGGGATGTAGGTCAGCCCCAGCATTTT
>TRBJ1-1|TRBV2|-|-
CASSRGRETEAFF
TGTGCCAGCAGTAGGGGCAGGGAAACTGAAGCTTTCTTT
>TRBJ1-1|TRBV2|-|once
CASSKGHPNTEAFF
TGTGCCAGCAGTAAGGGACACCCAAACACTGAAGCTTTCTTT
>TRBJ1-4|TRBV25-1|TRBD1|-
CASSDQGDLEKLFF
TGTGCCAGCAGCGATCAGGGGGACCTGGAAAAACTGTTTTTT
>TRBJ1-5|TRBV2|-|-
CASSPDSSNQPQHF
TGTGCCAGCAGTCCGGACAGTAGCAATCAGCCCCAGCATTTT
>TRBJ2-3|TRBV7-2|-|-
CASGESGTDTQYF
TGTGCCAGCGGGGAGAGCGGCACAGATACGCAGTATTTT
>TRBJ1-1|TRBV7-8|TRBD1|-
CASSFRQGGMNTEAFF
TGTGCCAGCAGCTTTCGACAGGGGGGTATGAACACTGAAGCTTTCTTT
>TRBJ1-6|TRBV10-3|-|-
CAISESVALPDSQLPSSYNSPLHF
TGTGCCATCAGTGAGTCCGTTGCGCTCCCGGACAGCCAACTCCCCAGCTCCTATAATTCACCCCTCCACTTT